Presented here are 14 T cell receptor beta chains from one specimen sequenced in a study of neurological immune-mediated disorders. TCRdb ran MiXCR on the 5' RACE reads and lists one entry per CDR3 protein. The sample has approximately 40,000 distinct CDR3 sequences, under 13% seen once; the top ten hold 6.6%. The sample was PBMCs. The receptors derive from a woman younger than 45 with HTLV-1-associated myelopathy (HAM/TSP).

A few counts support this clonotype. As DNA, the CDR3 is TGTGCCAGCAGGCCAACGGGACCCTCCTACGAGCAGTACTTC. It encodes CASRPTGPSYEQYF. This chain uses TRBV2 with TRBJ2-7; D assignment may be TRBD1 or TRBD2 (5 bases each). Germline-derived CDR1 and CDR2 are SNHLY and FYNNEI. The germline V and J ends were trimmed by 6 bases and 0 bases, with 12 bases remaining between them. The CDR3 length is 14 residues.

This clonotype was detected ten times or more. This chain uses TRBV20-1 with TRBJ2-7; 7 bases map to TRBD2. The CDR3 has 14 amino acids. Trimming at V came to 3 bases and at J to 5 bases, leaving 10 bases not matched to a gene. CDR1 and CDR2 from the germline V gene are DFQATT and SNEGSKA (reference sequence). In DNA, the CDR3 is TGCAGTGCTAGTAGCAGCGGGGACTGGGACGAGCAGTACTTC. Its protein product is CSASSSGDWDEQYF.

This clonotype was recorded at least ten times. This CDR3 reads CASSGGRNSNQPQHF. The CDR3 DNA reads as TGTGCCAGCAGCGGGGGACGGAATAGCAATCAGCCCCAGCATTTT. This chain uses TRBV11-2 with TRBJ1-5, with D possibly TRBD1 on 5 matching bases. V was cut by 5 bases and J by 0 bases, with 11 bases left in between. The V gene's germline CDR1 is SGHAT and CDR2 FQNNGV. The CDR3 is made up of 15 amino acids.

The table lists this clonotype with many counts. The CDR3 sequence is CASSFRTGGARGYQETQYF. The CDR3 DNA is TGTGCCAGCAGCTTCCGGACAGGGGGCGCGAGGGGGTACCAAGAGACCCAGTACTTC. The V and J genes are TRBV7-6 and TRBJ2-5; 11 bases map to TRBD1. V lost 3 bases to trimming and J lost 0 bases; unmatched junction nucleotides: 12. Germline lookup yields CDR1 SGHVS and CDR2 FNYEAQ. The CDR3 is made up of 19 amino acids.

The sample holds many counts of this clonotype. V usage is TRBV20-1 and J usage is TRBJ2-3; D may match TRBD1 or TRBD2 (6 bases each). Germline V gene lookup returns CDR1 DFQATT and CDR2 SNEGSKA (reference sequence). CDR3 size: 15 residues. Trimming took off 5 bases at V and 2 bases at J, with 17 bases between the two ends. CDR3 DNA sequence: TGCAGTGCTGAAGACAGGCGGGGAGACACAGATACGCAGTATTTT. Its protein product is CSAEDRRGDTDTQYF.

This chain connects TRBV6-1 to TRBJ2-3; a weak D match, TRBD2 (5 bases). V was shortened by 6 bases and J by 7 bases, with 11 bases between the two germline ends. Germline values: CDR1 MNHNS, CDR2 SASEGT. The length of the CDR3 is 12 residues. The CDR3: CASRPSGNTQYF. CDR3 nucleotides: TGTGCCAGCAGACCATCGGGGAATACGCAGTATTTT.

This clonotype was counted ten times or more. This chain uses TRBV20-1 with TRBJ2-3; 7 bases fit TRBD2. Trimming cost V 4 bases and J 4 bases; bases outside gene matches: 5. Germline V CDR1 and CDR2: DFQATT, SNEGSKA (reference sequence). The CDR3 totals 13 residues. CDR3 nucleotide sequence: TGCAGTGCTACCGGGACTACGCCAGATACGCAGTATTTT. Protein: CSATGTTPDTQYF.

Ten or more counts support this clonotype. This chain uses TRBV5-1 with TRBJ2-2; TRBD1 aligns across 10 bases. The V gene end was trimmed by 3 bases and the J gene end by 3 bases; junction bases not matched to a gene: 5. From germline, CDR1 is SGHRS and CDR2 YFSETQ. This CDR3 spans 16 amino acids. CDR3 in DNA: TGCGCCAGCAGCTCATACGGGACAGGGGACACCGGGGAGCTGTTTTTT. Protein: CASSSYGTGDTGELFF.

This clonotype was seen repeatedly, ten times or more. The chain uses TRBV7-9 and TRBJ2-1; 7 nucleotides match TRBD2. CDR1 is SEHNR and CDR2 is FQNEAQ in the germline V gene (reference sequence). There are 14 residues in the CDR3. J was trimmed by 10 bases and V by 6 bases; bases with no gene match: 12. The CDR3 DNA reads as TGTGCCAGCAGTTCCGGGACTACCCCCGACGAGCAGTTCTTC. Its protein product is CASSSGTTPDEQFF.

This clonotype was counted ten times or more. This chain connects TRBV20-1 to TRBJ2-3; 11 nucleotides match TRBD2. CDR3 length: 15 amino acids. The V segment lost 2 bases and the J segment 1 base; nucleotides outside the gene matches: 2. Germline CDR1 DFQATT, CDR2 SNEGSKA (reference sequence). CDR3 DNA: TGCAGTGCTAGAATGGGACTAGCGGGCACAGATACGCAGTATTTT. It codes for CSARMGLAGTDTQYF.

This clonotype has ten or more counts. The V and J genes are TRBV5-1 and TRBJ2-7; 8 nucleotides match TRBD2. The CDR3 loop spans 14 amino acids. With V trimmed by 4 bases and J by 5 bases, 8 bases remained unmatched. Germline values: CDR1 SGHRS, CDR2 YFSETQ. CDR3 in DNA: TGCGCCAGCAGCGGCGGGACTAGGACCCACGAGCAGTACTTC. Translation gives CASSGGTRTHEQYF. Variable domain in full (rest from reference TRBV5-1 and TRBJ2-7): KAGVTQTPRYLIKTRGQQVTLSCSPISGHRSVSWYQQTPGQGLQFLFEYFSETQRNKGNFPGRFSGRQFSNSRSEMNVSTLELGDSALYLCASSGGTRTHEQYFGPGTRLTVT.

This clonotype came up many times. The rearrangement joins TRBV14 to TRBJ1-2; no definite D call. This CDR3 is 13 amino acids long. V shed 5 bases and J shed 1 base, with 8 bases lying between them. Germline lookup yields CDR1 SGHDN and CDR2 FVKESK. CDR3 loop: CASSEYNNYGYTF. The CDR3 coding sequence is TGTGCCAGCAGCGAATATAATAACTATGGCTACACCTTC.

Notes on this clonotype: The junction and the germline gene differ at one end; a read error may be behind it. The rearrangement uses TRBV5-1 and TRBJ2-3; possibly TRBD1 for D (5 bases). Germline CDR1 and CDR2: SGHRS and YFSETQ. This CDR3 contains 15 residues. CDR3 protein: CASSVADKVPDTQYF. CDR3 DNA: TGTGCCAGCAGCGTTGCGGACAAGGTCCCAGATACGCAGTATTTT.

This clonotype was picked up many times. The chain couples TRBV18 to TRBJ1-2, with D possibly matching TRBD1 (5 bases). Trimming took 3 bases from V and 7 from J, leaving 12 bases between them. The germline V gene has CDR1 KGHSH and CDR2 LQKENI. The CDR3 sequence is 13 residues long. CDR3 sequence reads: CASSPLDNFGYTF. Written as DNA, the CDR3 is TGTGCCAGCTCACCTCTGGACAATTTTGGCTACACCTTC.